Given below is one T cell receptor beta chain in context. The CDR3 loop spans 17 amino acids. CDR1 and CDR2 from the germline V gene are KGHSH and LQKENI. The V and J ends lost 3 bases and 0 bases, in that order; junction bases with no gene match: 7. The data derive from a study of blood T cell repertoires in COVID-19. The assay was immunoSEQ multiplex PCR, and TCRdb's table has in-frame clones only and misses some. The table lists about 130,000 clones, roughly four fifths of them singletons, with approximately 8.7% in the top ten. The chain is built from TRBV18 and TRBJ1-5; 8 nucleotides align to TRBD1. The sequenced material came from peripheral blood. This sequence was found in a man aged 40-49 years with active or convalescent COVID-19. The CDR3 DNA sequence: TGTGCCAGCTCACCCCAGCAGACAGGGGATAGCAATCAGCCCCAGCATTTT. Translating gives CASSPQQTGDSNQPQHF.